The source of this T cell receptor beta chain is a study of blood T cell repertoires in COVID-19. As handled by the study authors: It was from reference gene primer amplification that nucleated cell counts were estimated. TCRdb's copy holds only in-frame clones and misses some; the assay was immunoSEQ multiplex PCR. V, J and clone size are those of that table, while D and trimming were read from the DNA. The repertoire holds some 200,000 clones, with approximately 94% as singletons. Looked up from germline, CDR1 is MNHNY and CDR2 is SVGAGI (reference sequence). V was trimmed by 3 bases and J by 4 bases, leaving 12 bases between them. This CDR3 spans 14 amino acids.

Sequenced: peripheral blood. The rearrangement uses TRBV6-6 and TRBJ1-2, with D tentatively TRBD1 (5 bases). This receptor was obtained from a man aged 25 to 40 with COVID-19, enrolled during active disease. The CDR3 here is CASSYSQGPYGYTF. CDR3 DNA: TGTGCCAGCAGTTATTCCCAGGGTCCCTATGGCTACACCTTC.